The 26 T cell receptor beta chains below all came from one sample that was sequenced in a study of HIV-infected children after antiretroviral therapy interruption. The TCR library was built from RNA with a 3' RACE protocol and unique molecular identifiers. TCRdb passed the 3' RACE reads through MiXCR, listing each CDR3 protein once. The sample shows some 41,000 distinct CDR3 sequences, over 6.5% of them seen only once. Treatment described: PENTA 11 planned treatment interruption arm or continuous ART arm. Specimen: CD45RA+ CD4+ T cells from PBMCs, pooled from several time points, collected from a donor given antiretroviral therapy, either interrupted or continuous. Subset here: naive CD4+ CD45RA+ CD45RO- T cells. These receptors all stem from a pool of human donors with HIV.

This clonotype was counted ten times or more. The chain carries TRBV12-3 or TRBV12-4 and TRBJ2-6; 11 bases are shared with TRBD1. The CDR3 spans 18 residues. Unmatched junction bases numbered 9, after V lost 4 bases and J lost 4 bases. For the CDR3, the DNA is TGTGCCAGCAGTTCAGGACAGGGGGCCAGGTCGGGGGCCAACGTCCTGACTTTC. Translation gives CASSSGQGARSGANVLTF.

This clonotype appeared many times. The J gene is TRBJ2-1, the V gene TRBV27; the D is unclear. Looked up from germline, CDR1 is MNHEY and CDR2 is SMNVEV (reference sequence). The CDR3 has 16 residues. V lost 3 bases and J lost 4, with 16 bases in between. CDR3 protein: CASSLHATFMYNEQFF. The CDR3 nucleotides are TGTGCCAGCAGTTTGCACGCCACCTTTATGTACAATGAGCAGTTCTTC.

The genes are TRBV28 and TRBJ2-2; TRBD1 might be the D (6 bases). Germline V CDR1 and CDR2: MDHEN, SYDVKM. This CDR3 spans 15 amino acids. V lost 5 bases and J 4 bases, leaving 14 bases between the germline ends. This CDR3 reads CASSIPGHSTGELFF. In DNA, the CDR3 is TGTGCCAGCAGTATCCCGGGACACAGCACCGGGGAGCTGTTTTTT.

The rearrangement links TRBV11-2 to TRBJ1-1, with D unclear. The CDR3 has 18 residues. Germline V gene lookup returns CDR1 SGHAT and CDR2 FQNNGV. The V and J ends lost 5 bases and 0 bases respectively, with 22 bases between them. Written as DNA, the CDR3 is TGTGCCAGCAGCCTCATTCTAGGGAGGAGGGCCATGAACACTGAAGCTTTCTTT. Its translation: CASSLILGRRAMNTEAFF.

This clonotype has at least ten counts. V and J are TRBV19 and TRBJ2-1, with a possible D match to TRBD1 (5 bases). Per germline, CDR1 LNHDA and CDR2 SQIVND (reference sequence). The CDR3 consists of 14 residues. The V end was cut by 3 bases, the J end by 5 bases, with 11 bases between. The chain's CDR3 is CASSISGINNEQFF. CDR3 bases: TGTGCCAGTAGTATTTCAGGGATTAACAATGAGCAGTTCTTC.

This clonotype has a count of ten or more. The chain carries TRBV11-2 and TRBJ1-4; 10 bases are shared with TRBD1. Unmatched junction bases numbered 6, after V lost 1 base and J lost 10 bases. Germline-derived CDR1 and CDR2 are SGHAT and FQNNGV. This CDR3 spans 15 amino acids. The CDR3 region has the DNA TGTGCCAGCAGCTTAGGGGACAGGGGAAGTGTAAAACTGTTTTTT. It codes for CASSLGDRGSVKLFF.

The chain carries TRBV6-2 or TRBV6-3 and TRBJ2-1, with D hard to call. From germline, CDR1 is MNHEY and CDR2 SVGEGT. Trimming stripped 3 bases from V and 0 bases from J, with 9 bases between. The CDR3 spans 15 residues. The CDR3 DNA sequence: TGTGCCAGCAGTTATATTGCGGTCTCCTACAATGAGCAGTTCTTC. Translation: CASSYIAVSYNEQFF.

This clonotype was detected many times. The J gene is TRBJ2-2, the V gene TRBV6-5, with D unresolved. Germline values: CDR1 MNHEY, CDR2 SVGAGI. Trimming removed 7 bases from V and 0 bases from J, with 6 bases in between. The CDR3 length is 13 residues. The CDR3 here is CASIQTNTGELFF. For the CDR3, the DNA is TGTGCCAGCATTCAGACGAACACCGGGGAGCTGTTTTTT.

This clonotype was counted a few times. The chain employs TRBV11-2 and TRBJ2-3, with a possible D match to TRBD1 (6 bases). Per germline, CDR1 SGHAT and CDR2 FQNNGV. The germline V and J ends were trimmed by 5 bases and 1 base, with 16 bases remaining between them. The CDR3 sequence is 16 residues long. CDR3 residues: CASSIQQGTRTDTQYF. In DNA, the CDR3 is TGTGCCAGCAGCATCCAACAGGGCACCCGCACAGATACGCAGTATTTT. Variable domain in full (rest from reference TRBV11-2 and TRBJ2-3): EAGVAQSPRYKIIEKRQSVAFWCNPISGHATLYWYQQILGQGPKLLIQFQNNGVVDDSQLPKDRFSAERLKGVDSTLKIQPAKLEDSAVYLCASSIQQGTRTDTQYFGPGTRLTVL.

The sample holds a few counts of this clonotype. This chain connects TRBV5-1 to TRBJ2-2; D is unclear. The V end was cut by 0 bases, the J end by 2 bases, with 17 bases between. Germline V gives CDR1 SGHRS, CDR2 YFSETQ. The CDR3 covers 18 residues. CDR3 in DNA: TGCGCCAGCAGCTTGGCCGCGATTAGGACGAGCAACACCGGGGAGCTGTTTTTT. This translates into CASSLAAIRTSNTGELFF. Full variable domain (rest looked up from reference TRBV5-1 and TRBJ2-2): KAGVTQTPRYLIKTRGQQVTLSCSPISGHRSVSWYQQTPGQGLQFLFEYFSETQRNKGNFPGRFSGRQFSNSRSEMNVSTLELGDSALYLCASSLAAIRTSNTGELFFGEGSRLTVL.

There are many counts of this clonotype. In DNA, the CDR3 is TGTGCCAGCAGTTACTCCGGTTGGACTAGCGGGAAGGCAGATACGCAGTATTTT. It encodes CASSYSGWTSGKADTQYF. The V gene is TRBV6-5, the J gene TRBJ2-3, with 12 bases lining up with TRBD2. This CDR3 has 18 amino acids. Trimming removed 0 bases from V and 4 bases from J; junction bases left unmatched: 8. Germline-derived CDR1 and CDR2 are MNHEY and SVGAGI.

This clonotype was counted at least ten times. Here the CDR3 reads CAWSLPDNTEVFF. The CDR3 nucleotides are TGTGCCTGGAGCCTCCCGGACAACACAGAAGTCTTCTTT. The chain has TRBV30 and TRBJ1-1, with a possible D match to TRBD1 (5 bases). The CDR3 runs to 13 residues. The germline V gene has CDR1 GTSNPN and CDR2 SVGIG (reference sequence). V gave up 3 bases and J gave up 14 bases, with 22 bases separating them. The full variable domain, rest sourced from reference TRBV30 and TRBJ1-1, is SQTIHQWPATLVQPVGSPLSLECTVEGTSNPNLYWYRQAAGRGLQLLFYSVGIGQISSEVPQNLSASRPQDRQFILSSKKLLLSDSGFYLCAWSLPDNTEVFFGQGTRLTVV.

This clonotype was recorded at least ten times. The J gene is TRBJ2-1, the V gene TRBV7-2, with TRBD2 matching over 10 bases. Germline V CDR1 and CDR2: SGHTA, FQGNSA. The CDR3 consists of 15 residues. Trimming cost V 4 bases and J 4 bases; bases outside gene matches: 4. The CDR3 DNA reads TGTGCCAGCAGCTCTAGCGGGGGCCGTTACAATGAGCAGTTCTTC. Encoded protein: CASSSSGGRYNEQFF.

This clonotype came up many times. The chain has TRBV29-1 and TRBJ1-1, with 9 bases lining up with TRBD1. This CDR3 comprises 12 residues. CDR1 is SQVTM, CDR2 ANQGSEA, per germline. After removal of 8 bases from V and 5 bases from J, the junction contained 6 bases not matched to a gene. CDR3 in amino acids: CSSGQGWTEAFF. DNA of the CDR3: TGCAGCTCGGGACAGGGATGGACTGAAGCTTTCTTT.

Many counts were recorded for this clonotype. J is TRBJ1-1 and V is TRBV3-1; D unresolved. The CDR3 is 13 amino acids. CDR1 is LGHDT and CDR2 is YNNKEL in the germline V gene (reference sequence). V was shortened by 0 bases and J by 11 bases, with 13 bases between the two germline ends. The CDR3 sequence is CASSQDVGPGAFF. The CDR3 coding sequence is TGTGCCAGCAGCCAAGATGTGGGCCCCGGGGCTTTCTTT.

This clonotype appeared many times. This chain uses TRBV10-3 with TRBJ2-3; 9 bases align to TRBD1. J gave up 3 bases and V 0 bases, and 4 bases lay outside the gene matches. Germline V CDR1 and CDR2: ENHRY, SYGVKD. There are 16 residues in the CDR3. The CDR3 nucleotides are TGTGCCATCAGTGAGTCTCCACAGGGGGCAACAGATACGCAGTATTTT. Its protein is CAISESPQGATDTQYF.

This clonotype was recorded many times. The rearrangement links TRBV10-1 to TRBJ2-7, with TRBD1 matching 7 bases. The ends lost 4 bases at V and 0 bases at J; junction bases unmatched: 12. The CDR3 is 17 residues long. Germline loops: CDR1 WNHNN, CDR2 SYGVQD (reference sequence). The chain's CDR3 is CASSGNAPGTDSYEQYF. As DNA, the CDR3 is TGCGCCAGCAGTGGTAATGCTCCGGGGACAGACTCCTACGAGCAGTACTTC.

Ten or more counts support this clonotype. The genes are TRBV3-1 and TRBJ2-7; 7 bases fit TRBD1. The germline CDR1 and CDR2 sequences are LGHDT and YNNKEL (reference sequence). V lost 0 bases and J lost 3; bases outside the gene matches: 8. The CDR3 is 16 amino acids. The CDR3 region is CASSQDLDRPRYEQYF. The CDR3 nucleotides read TGTGCCAGCAGCCAAGATTTGGACAGGCCCCGCTACGAGCAGTACTTC.

This clonotype has more than one count but fewer than ten. The V call is TRBV11-2, the J call TRBJ2-1, with TRBD2 identical over 12 bases. The length of the CDR3 is 16 residues. In germline, CDR1 is SGHAT, CDR2 FQNNGV. With V trimmed by 4 bases and J by 5 bases, 6 bases remained unmatched. The CDR3 DNA is TGTGCCAGCAGCTCCCTAGCGGGAGGGCCAAACAATGAGCAGTTCTTC. This gives the protein CASSSLAGGPNNEQFF.

This clonotype was observed at least ten times. V and J are TRBV12-3 or TRBV12-4 and TRBJ2-5, with a possible D match to TRBD2 (5 bases). The CDR3 spans 13 residues. V lost 5 bases to trimming and J lost 4 bases, with 11 bases between them. CDR3 sequence: CASSLTEGETQYF. The CDR3 nucleotides read TGTGCCAGCAGTCTTACTGAGGGAGAGACCCAGTACTTC.

Worth noting for this clonotype: Mismatch with germline at one junction end may stem from a read error. The chain joins TRBV11-2 to TRBJ2-5; weak D call: TRBD2 (6 bases). CDR3 size: 17 residues. Germline CDR1 reads SGHAT; CDR2 reads FQNNGV. The CDR3 coding sequence is TGTGCCAGCAGCCTTGATGGGGGACTCCCCGTTTACGAGACCCGGTACTTC. Encoded protein: CASSLDGGLPVYETRYF. The full variable domain, its missing parts supplied by reference TRBV11-2 and TRBJ2-5, is EAGVAQSPRYKIIEKRQSVAFWCNPISGHATLYWYQQILGQGPKLLIQFQNNGVVDDSQLPKDRFSAERLKGVDSTLKIQPAKLEDSAVYLCASSLDGGLPVYETRYFGPGTRLLVL.

A few counts support this clonotype. The rearrangement joins TRBV12-3 or TRBV12-4 to TRBJ1-6; possible D gene TRBD1, 5 bases. The germline V and J ends were trimmed by 6 bases and 14 bases, with 17 bases remaining between them. The CDR3 totals 13 residues. The DNA of the CDR3 is TGTGCCAGCAGCGATAGACAGCCGTCCTCCCTCCACTTT. Translation gives CASSDRQPSSLHF.

This clonotype was observed at least ten times. The rearrangement joins TRBV21-1 to TRBJ2-4; no DNA check was done on the table's D call, TRBD1. TRBV21-1 is tagged as a pseudogene. The CDR3 is 16 residues long. CDR3 nucleotide sequence: TGTGCCAGCAGCCCGCAGGGGTCCCTAGCCAAAAACATTCAGTACTTC. The encoded protein is CASSPQGSLAKNIQYF.

For this clonotype: A much larger clonotype is one base distant, so this may be a read error. The chain carries TRBV28 and TRBJ2-7, with 11 bases identical to TRBD2. The J segment lost 1 base and the V segment lost 3 bases, leaving 5 bases of the junction unmatched. Germline V gene data show CDR1 as MDHEN and CDR2 as SYDVKM. This CDR3 comprises 16 residues. Here the CDR3 reads CASSLSGLAGSYEQYF. DNA of the CDR3: TGTGCCAGCAGTTTGTCCGGACTAGCGGGTTCCTACGAGCAGTACTTC.

This clonotype was detected many times. The chain uses TRBV12-3 or TRBV12-4 and TRBJ1-5; D not resolved. V shed 2 bases and J shed 2 bases, with 13 bases lying between them. The CDR3 length is 16 residues. CDR3 amino acids: CASSLTSGSRNQPQHF. In DNA form, the CDR3 reads TGTGCCAGCAGTTTAACGTCCGGCAGCCGCAATCAGCCCCAGCATTTT.

J is TRBJ2-7 and V is TRBV12-3 or TRBV12-4; no clear D gene. CDR3 size: 14 residues. The CDR3 here is CASGIFRSSYEQYF. CDR3 nucleotides: TGTGCTAGTGGGATCTTTAGGAGCTCCTACGAGCAGTACTTC.